The 24 T cell receptor beta chains listed next were all sequenced from one sample in a study of graft-versus-host responses after intestinal transplantation. Using immunoSEQ multiplex PCR, the repertoire was profiled, and TCRdb retains in-frame clones only, with some absent. The data show tens of thousands of clones, about nine tenths seen once. What these receptors recognize is not known. Sequencing was performed on unstimulated CD4+ T cells sorted from spleen or lymph node cells, taken before intestinal transplant. The receptors stem from a human donor who received an intestinal transplant.

In this sample, this clone turned up a few times. The chain joins TRBV6-6 to TRBJ2-7; 8 bases align to TRBD1. CDR1 and CDR2 (germline): MNHNY, SVGAGI (reference sequence). The CDR3 contains 14 residues. Trimming at V came to 5 bases and at J to 6 bases, leaving 9 bases not matched to a gene. In DNA, the CDR3 is TGTGCCAGCAGTGGACAGGGAGGTCGGAGCGAGCAGTACTTC. This gives the protein CASSGQGGRSEQYF.

The CDR3 region is CASSELRTGGYTF. CDR3 sequence (DNA): TGCGCCAGCAGTGAGCTTCGGACAGGTGGCTACACCTTC. The genes are TRBV10-1 and TRBJ1-2; 7 nucleotides agree with TRBD1. V lost 2 bases to trimming and J lost 7 bases; unmatched junction nucleotides: 4. The CDR3 runs 13 residues. The germline gives CDR1 WNHNN, CDR2 SYGVQD (reference sequence).

The chain's CDR3 is CASSAGGPSYNEQFF. The CDR3 DNA sequence: TGTGCCAGTAGTGCAGGAGGACCCTCCTACAATGAGCAGTTCTTC. V and J are TRBV19 and TRBJ2-1; weak D call: TRBD2 (5 bases). Germline V gene data show CDR1 as LNHDA and CDR2 as SQIVND (reference sequence). The CDR3 runs to 15 residues. Trimming left V 5 bases short and J 0 bases short, with 11 bases between.

The chain couples TRBV5-1 to TRBJ2-7, with D perhaps matching TRBD1 (6 bases). V lost 0 bases to trimming and J lost 6 bases, with 13 bases between them. The CDR3 covers 14 residues. CDR1 is SGHRS, CDR2 YFSETQ, per germline. The CDR3 sequence: CASSLDGQFLEQYF. The CDR3 coding sequence is TGCGCCAGCAGCTTGGACGGACAGTTTCTCGAGCAGTACTTC.

This rearrangement joins TRBV7-2 to TRBJ1-1; D ambiguous. The V end was cut by 5 bases, the J end by 3 bases, with 10 bases between. Germline CDR1 is SGHTA and CDR2 is FQGNSA. There are 13 residues in the CDR3. As DNA, the CDR3 is TGTGCCAGCAGCCTTATAGTGGACACTGAAGCTTTCTTT. Translating gives CASSLIVDTEAFF. Filled out from reference TRBV7-2 and TRBJ1-1, the complete variable domain reads GAGVSQSPSNKVTEKGKDVELRCDPISGHTALYWYRQSLGQGLEFLIYFQGNSAPDKSGLPSDRFSAERTGGSVSTLTIQRTQQEDSAVYLCASSLIVDTEAFFGQGTRLTVV.

This clone was recorded a few times. The chain is built from TRBV10-2 and TRBJ1-1, with unresolved D. The CDR3 spans 13 residues. The V end was cut by 6 bases, the J end by 1 base, with 9 bases between. CDR1 WSHSY and CDR2 SAAADI come from the germline V gene. The CDR3 DNA sequence: TGCGCCAGCAGCCTGGGCCCGAACACTGAAGCTTTCTTT. Its translation: CASSLGPNTEAFF.

The CDR3 protein is CASSLGGQVPEKLFF. As DNA, the CDR3 is TGTGCCAGCAGCTTAGGGGGACAGGTGCCCGAAAAACTGTTTTTT. This sequence joins TRBV7-9 and TRBJ1-4, with 8 bases identical to TRBD1. With V trimmed by 1 base and J by 8 bases, 6 bases remained unmatched. Germline V gives CDR1 SEHNR, CDR2 FQNEAQ (reference sequence). The CDR3 runs to 15 residues.

The chain carries TRBV21-1 and TRBJ1-1; the D segment call TRBD1 is taken from the table without a DNA check. TRBV21-1 is tagged as a pseudogene. This CDR3 comprises 14 residues. The CDR3 here is CASSTRGQDTEAFF. In DNA form, the CDR3 reads TGTGCCAGCAGCACCAGGGGGCAGGACACTGAAGCTTTCTTT.

V is TRBV19 and J is TRBJ1-2; perhaps TRBD1 as D (6 bases). V lost 10 bases to trimming and J lost 0 bases, with 12 bases between them. The CDR3 totals 13 residues. Germline loops: CDR1 LNHDA, CDR2 SQIVND (reference sequence). For the CDR3, the DNA is TGTGCCACAGGACAGCGCCCTAACTATGGCTACACCTTC. It specifies CATGQRPNYGYTF.

This clone occurred a few times. This chain uses TRBV4-3 with TRBJ1-1, with D perhaps matching TRBD1 (6 bases). The germline gives CDR1 LGHNA, CDR2 YSLEER. V was pared by 0 bases and J by 5 bases, with 7 bases between. The CDR3 totals 13 residues. Here the CDR3 DNA reads TGCGCCAGCAGCCAAGATCAGGGGACTGAAGCTTTCTTT. Its translation: CASSQDQGTEAFF.

V usage is TRBV30 and J usage is TRBJ2-1; the D gene is possibly TRBD2 (5 bases). CDR3 length equals 12 residues. The germline V and J ends were trimmed by 3 bases and 8 bases, with 11 bases remaining between them. Germline-derived CDR1 and CDR2 are GTSNPN and SVGIG (reference sequence). The chain's CDR3 is CAWSPFGDEQFF. The DNA for the CDR3 is TGTGCCTGGAGCCCGTTCGGGGATGAGCAGTTCTTC.

The chain is built from TRBV7-9 and TRBJ2-3, with 8 bases identical to TRBD1. CDR3 length: 15 residues. The germline V gene has CDR1 SEHNR and CDR2 FQNEAQ (reference sequence). V lost 5 bases and J lost 0; bases outside the gene matches: 4. In nucleotides, the CDR3 is TGTGCCAGCAGCCAGGGGGCGGGGAGCACAGATACGCAGTATTTT. It encodes CASSQGAGSTDTQYF.

The V gene is TRBV27, the J gene TRBJ2-3; D might be TRBD2 (6 bases). This CDR3 has 18 residues. Germline-derived CDR1 and CDR2 are MNHEY and SMNVEV (reference sequence). CDR3 protein: CTTSLKGTPGTSTDTQYF. The CDR3 DNA reads TGTACCACATCCCTCAAGGGGACTCCTGGGACTAGCACAGATACGCAGTATTTT.

The V call is TRBV19, the J call TRBJ1-4; a weak D match, TRBD1 (5 bases). Germline loops: CDR1 LNHDA, CDR2 SQIVND (reference sequence). CDR3 length equals 13 residues. The V end lost 1 base, the J end lost 11 bases, and 11 bases lay between the germline ends. CDR3 sequence (DNA): TGTGCCAGTAGTATAGTAGGGGTCGAGAAACTGTTTTTT. Encoded protein: CASSIVGVEKLFF.

For the CDR3, the DNA is TGTGCCAGCAGCTTAATAGTCGGGGGTCTAGCGGGGGGCGAGCAGTACTTC. As protein: CASSLIVGGLAGGEQYF. The genes are TRBV7-2 and TRBJ2-7, with 11 bases matching TRBD2. Germline V gene data show CDR1 as SGHTA and CDR2 as FQGNSA. V lost 2 bases, J lost 6 bases, and 12 bases stayed unmatched. The CDR3 runs 17 residues.

The V and J genes are TRBV4-3 and TRBJ1-2; no definite D call. V was trimmed by 0 bases and J by 7 bases, leaving 15 bases between them. CDR3 size: 15 residues. Germline lookup yields CDR1 LGHNA and CDR2 YSLEER. The CDR3 DNA follows: TGCGCCAGCAGCCAAGATCGTTTCGGGTGGCGTGGCTACACCTTC. Translation gives CASSQDRFGWRGYTF.

This clone was picked up a small number of times. The gene calls are TRBV19 and TRBJ2-4, with a possible D match to TRBD2 (7 bases). Germline V gives CDR1 LNHDA, CDR2 SQIVND (reference sequence). V was pared by 4 bases and J by 6 bases, with 16 bases between. The CDR3 is 15 residues long. CDR3 sequence (DNA): TGTGCCAGTAGTAGAAGGGGGGGTTCGGGAAACATTCAGTACTTC. Residues: CASSRRGGSGNIQYF. Full variable domain (remainder filled in from reference TRBV19 and TRBJ2-4): DGGITQSPKYLFRKEGQNVTLSCEQNLNHDAMYWYRQDPGQGLRLIYYSQIVNDFQKGDIAEGYSVSREKKESFPLTVTSAQKNPTAFYLCASSRRGGSGNIQYFGAGTRLSVL.

This chain connects TRBV4-3 to TRBJ2-7, with D possibly being TRBD2 (7 bases). The CDR3 contains 16 residues. Trimming removed 0 bases from V and 2 bases from J, with 14 bases in between. CDR1 and CDR2 from the germline V gene are LGHNA and YSLEER. CDR3 residues: CASSQEARGPTYEQYF. CDR3 nucleotides: TGCGCCAGCAGCCAAGAGGCGCGGGGGCCTACCTACGAGCAGTACTTC.

This chain uses TRBV19 with TRBJ1-1; 9 bases agree with TRBD1. Germline V CDR1 and CDR2: LNHDA, SQIVND (reference sequence). The CDR3 covers 13 residues. With 6 bases clipped from V and 4 bases from J, the junction kept 3 bases outside the gene matches. The CDR3 DNA reads TGTGCCAGTAGGACGACAGGGGGCACTGAAGCTTTCTTT. This translates into CASRTTGGTEAFF.

V and J are TRBV12-5 and TRBJ2-3; weak D call: TRBD1 (5 bases). Germline V gene data show CDR1 as LGHNT and CDR2 as FRNRAP. CDR3 length: 13 residues. The germline V and J ends were trimmed by 6 bases and 8 bases, with 15 bases remaining between them. The CDR3 is CASGVQGFGTQYF. CDR3 in DNA: TGTGCTAGTGGAGTCCAGGGATTCGGTACGCAGTATTTT.

This clone has only a few counts. The V call is TRBV11-3, the J call TRBJ1-3; possibly TRBD1 for D (6 bases). This CDR3 spans 15 amino acids. The V end was cut by 7 bases, the J end by 0 bases, with 13 bases between. CDR1 SGHNT and CDR2 YENEEA come from the germline V gene. As DNA, the CDR3 is TGTGCCAGCACCCTTCAGGGGCCCTCTGGAAACACCATATATTTT. Translated, it gives CASTLQGPSGNTIYF. Full variable domain (rest looked up from reference TRBV11-3 and TRBJ1-3): EAGVVQSPRYKIIEKKQPVAFWCNPISGHNTLYWYLQNLGQGPELLIRYENEEAVDDSQLPKDRFSAERLKGVDSTLKIQPAELGDSAVYLCASTLQGPSGNTIYFGEGSWLTVV.

The V call is TRBV10-1, the J call TRBJ2-3; TRBD2 agrees at 11 bases. The CDR3 extends over 18 amino acids. V shed 1 base, J shed 4 bases, and the junction held 10 bases outside the gene matches. Germline CDR1 reads WNHNN; CDR2 reads SYGVQD (reference sequence). The CDR3 nucleotides are TGCGCCAGCAGTGAGTGGGCTAGCGGGGGGACGAGCCCAGATACGCAGTATTTT. Encoded protein: CASSEWASGGTSPDTQYF.

This chain joins TRBV7-2 and TRBJ2-3; 7 bases are a match to TRBD1. Germline CDR1 is SGHTA and CDR2 is FQGNSA. V gave up 2 bases and J gave up 0 bases; unmatched junction bases: 2. The CDR3 runs to 15 residues. The chain's CDR3 is CASSLRGPSTDTQYF. The DNA for the CDR3 is TGTGCCAGCAGCTTAAGGGGGCCTAGCACAGATACGCAGTATTTT.

V gene TRBV15 combines with J gene TRBJ1-2; D uncertain. CDR3 length: 13 residues. Trimming stripped 5 bases from V and 4 bases from J, with 11 bases between. Looked up from germline, CDR1 is LNHNV and CDR2 is YYDKDF (reference sequence). The CDR3 nucleotides read TGTGCCACCAGCTCTCTACAGTTCTATGGCTACACCTTC. Protein sequence: CATSSLQFYGYTF.